This T cell receptor beta chain appears in the sequencing data of a study of lymphopenia after photon versus proton radiotherapy. Study results and limitations: Proton therapy kept repertoires fairly stable, unlike photons, which gained effector/memory cells. Survival link was tested only in deceased patients; proton benefit remains a possibility.

TCRdb's copy holds only in-frame clones and misses some; the assay was immunoSEQ multiplex PCR. This repertoire shows 150,000 to 200,000 clones, 75% to 90% found once; its top ten account for about 4.7%. As for this clone: Its specificity is not known.

The CDR3 extends over 14 amino acids. The junction had 3 bases not matched to a gene; V was cut back by 3 bases and J by 3 bases. Germline loops: CDR1 SEHNR, CDR2 FQNEAQ (reference sequence). This TCR was sampled from a man aged 50-60 years with gastric cancer. The chain employs TRBV7-9 and TRBJ1-1, with 8 bases fitting TRBD1. The material was peripheral blood, obtained from a patient treated with photon-based radiotherapy. CDR3 sequence reads: CASSLQGADTEAFF. The CDR3, as DNA: TGTGCCAGCAGCTTGCAGGGGGCGGACACTGAAGCTTTCTTT. Full variable domain (outside the CDR3, taken from reference TRBV7-9 and TRBJ1-1): DTGVSQNPRHKITKRGQNVTFRCDPISEHNRLYWYRQTLGQGPEFLTYFQNEAQLEKSRLLSDRFSAERPKGSFSTLEIQRTEQGDSAMYLCASSLQGADTEAFFGQGTRLTVV.